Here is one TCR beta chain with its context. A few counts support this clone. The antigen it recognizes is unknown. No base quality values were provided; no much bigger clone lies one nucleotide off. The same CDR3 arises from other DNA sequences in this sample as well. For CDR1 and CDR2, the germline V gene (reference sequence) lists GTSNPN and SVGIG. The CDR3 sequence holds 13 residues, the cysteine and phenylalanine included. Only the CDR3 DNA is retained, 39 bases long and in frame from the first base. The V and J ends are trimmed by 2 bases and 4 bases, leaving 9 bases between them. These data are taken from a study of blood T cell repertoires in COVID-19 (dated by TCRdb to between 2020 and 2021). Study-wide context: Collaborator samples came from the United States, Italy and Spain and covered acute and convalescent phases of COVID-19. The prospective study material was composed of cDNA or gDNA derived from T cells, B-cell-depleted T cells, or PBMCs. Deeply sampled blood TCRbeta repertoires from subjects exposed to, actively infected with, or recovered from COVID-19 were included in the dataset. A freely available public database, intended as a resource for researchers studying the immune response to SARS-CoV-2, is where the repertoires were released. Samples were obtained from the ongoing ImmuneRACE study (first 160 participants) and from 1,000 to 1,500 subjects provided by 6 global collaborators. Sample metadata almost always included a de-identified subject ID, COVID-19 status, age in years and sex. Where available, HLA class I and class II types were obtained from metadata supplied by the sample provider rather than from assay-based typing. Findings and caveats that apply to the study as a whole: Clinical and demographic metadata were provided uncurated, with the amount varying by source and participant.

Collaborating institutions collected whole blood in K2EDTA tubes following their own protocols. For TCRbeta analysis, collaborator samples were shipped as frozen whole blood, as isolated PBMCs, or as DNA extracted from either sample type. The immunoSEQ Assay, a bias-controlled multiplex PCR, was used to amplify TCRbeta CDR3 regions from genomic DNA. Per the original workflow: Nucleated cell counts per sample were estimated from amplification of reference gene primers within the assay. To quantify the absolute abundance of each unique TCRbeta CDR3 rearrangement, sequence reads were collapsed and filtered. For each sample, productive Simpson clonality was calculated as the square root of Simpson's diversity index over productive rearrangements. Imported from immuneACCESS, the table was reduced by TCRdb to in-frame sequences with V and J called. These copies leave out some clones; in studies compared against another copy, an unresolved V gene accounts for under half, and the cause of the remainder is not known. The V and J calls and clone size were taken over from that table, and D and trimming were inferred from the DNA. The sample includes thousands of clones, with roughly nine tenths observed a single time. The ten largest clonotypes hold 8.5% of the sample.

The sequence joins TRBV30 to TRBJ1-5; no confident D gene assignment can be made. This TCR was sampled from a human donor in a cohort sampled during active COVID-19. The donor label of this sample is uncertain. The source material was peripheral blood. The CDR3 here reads CAWSSRENQPQHF. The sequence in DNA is TGTGCCTGGAGTTCCCGGGAAAATCAGCCCCAGCATTTT.